These 30 T cell receptor beta chains came from one sample sequenced in a study of T cells after yellow fever vaccination. TCRdb ran MiXCR on the 5' RACE reads and lists one entry per CDR3 protein. The sample carries some 340,000 distinct CDR3 sequences, 4.1% recorded once. Sequences were derived from PBMCs, sampled 5 days after the yellow fever booster vaccination. All receptors derive from a man aged 18 to 29 who received the YFV17D yellow fever vaccine.

This clonotype was seen more than once but under ten times. This sequence joins TRBV24-1 and TRBJ1-1; possible D gene TRBD1, 5 bases. V was shortened by 5 bases and J by 3 bases, with 9 bases between the two germline ends. This CDR3 has 13 amino acids. Per germline, CDR1 KGHDR and CDR2 SFDVKD. CDR3 DNA: TGTGCCACCAGTGGTGGCAGGGACACTGAAGCTTTCTTT. It specifies CATSGGRDTEAFF.

This clonotype was counted many times. The chain links TRBV4-3 to TRBJ2-5, with D perhaps TRBD2 (6 bases). With 3 bases removed from V and 5 bases from J, the gap between germline ends came to 16 bases. The CDR3 length is 15 residues. Germline values: CDR1 LGHNA, CDR2 YSLEER. In nucleotides, the CDR3 is TGCGCCAGCAGCCAGGGAGGAGGGGTCGAGGAGACCCAGTACTTC. The encoded protein is CASSQGGGVEETQYF.

This clonotype was seen repeatedly, ten times or more. The chain is built from TRBV5-1 and TRBJ2-1, with TRBD2 identical over 7 bases. Germline V CDR1 and CDR2: SGHRS, YFSETQ. V gave up 1 base and J gave up 5 bases; unmatched junction bases: 3. CDR3 length equals 14 residues. In DNA form, the CDR3 reads TGCGCCAGCAGCTTGACGGGGGGAGACAATGAGCAGTTCTTC. It translates to CASSLTGGDNEQFF.

The table lists this clonotype with many counts. This chain connects TRBV11-2 to TRBJ2-7, with 9 positions matching TRBD1. Germline CDR1 SGHAT, CDR2 FQNNGV. Losses at the gene ends were 7 bases for V and 3 bases for J; bases not matched to a gene: 7. The CDR3 has 14 residues. CDR3 protein: CASTHRGLVYEQYV. The DNA of the CDR3 is TGTGCCAGCACGCACAGGGGGCTCGTCTACGAGCAGTACGTC.

This clonotype was seen ten or more times. The V gene is TRBV5-1, the J gene TRBJ2-2; TRBD1 matches at 8 bases. The junction had 12 bases not matched to a gene; V was cut back by 0 bases and J by 2 bases. The CDR3 length is 19 residues. Looked up from germline, CDR1 is SGHRS and CDR2 is YFSETQ. The CDR3 bases are TGCGCCAGCAGCTTGGGGACTCCAGGGACAGGACTAAACACCGGGGAGCTGTTTTTT. This sequence encodes CASSLGTPGTGLNTGELFF.

The rearrangement links TRBV4-3 to TRBJ2-5; D call uncertain. The CDR3 is 15 residues long. Germline assignment: CDR1 LGHNA and CDR2 YSLEER. The V and J ends lost 1 base and 5 bases respectively, with 14 bases between them. In nucleotides, the CDR3 is TGCGCCAGCAGCCAAGTTATCGCGGAGACGGAGACCCAGTACTTC. Protein sequence: CASSQVIAETETQYF.

This clonotype was detected a few times. The J gene is TRBJ2-2, the V gene TRBV18; D is undetermined. V was cut by 3 bases and J by 1 base, with 6 bases left in between. The CDR3 has 14 residues. Germline lookup yields CDR1 KGHSH and CDR2 LQKENI. CDR3 loop: CASSPYENTGELFF. The CDR3, as DNA: TGTGCCAGCTCACCTTACGAGAACACCGGGGAGCTGTTTTTT.

This chain connects TRBV4-1 to TRBJ1-2, with TRBD1 as a possible D gene (6 bases). The CDR3 is 13 residues long. V lost 4 bases and J lost 4, with 10 bases in between. Germline CDR1 and CDR2: MGHRA and YSYEKL. The CDR3 sequence is CASSRGQSYGYTF. CDR3 DNA sequence: TGCGCCAGCAGCCGTGGACAGAGCTATGGCTACACCTTC.

The chain recombines TRBV5-1 with TRBJ2-3; no reliable D call. V was clipped by 1 base and J by 2 bases, with 5 bases between them. Looked up from germline, CDR1 is SGHRS and CDR2 is YFSETQ. The length of the CDR3 is 13 residues. CDR3 bases: TGCGCCAGCAGCTTGATCCCCACAGATACGCAGTATTTT. It is translated as CASSLIPTDTQYF.

The sample holds a few counts of this clonotype. The chain is built from TRBV6-2 or TRBV6-3 and TRBJ2-2; perhaps TRBD1 as D (5 bases). CDR1 MNHEY and CDR2 SVGEGT come from the germline V gene. The V and J ends lost 4 bases and 4 bases respectively, with 19 bases between them. The CDR3 covers 17 residues. The DNA of the CDR3 is TGTGCCAGCAGTTCCCACCGGGCCCAGGGCGGCACCGGGGAGCTGTTTTTT. Protein sequence: CASSSHRAQGGTGELFF.

This clonotype was seen ten or more times. The chain combines TRBV5-1 with TRBJ1-2, with 9 bases fitting TRBD1. Germline CDR1 and CDR2: SGHRS and YFSETQ. The V segment lost 5 bases and the J segment 0 bases; nucleotides outside the gene matches: 5. The CDR3 covers 15 residues. In DNA, the CDR3 is TGCGCCAGCAGACAGGGGGCTCAACCTAACTATGGCTACACCTTC. This sequence encodes CASRQGAQPNYGYTF.

V gene TRBV5-6 combines with J gene TRBJ2-5; D gene unclear. The CDR3 contains 13 residues. Germline-derived CDR1 and CDR2 are SGHDT and YYEEEE. The germline V and J ends were trimmed by 1 base and 3 bases, with 7 bases remaining between them. Here the CDR3 DNA reads TGTGCCAGCAGCTTGCGGTCTGAAGAGACCCAGTACTTC. Translated, it gives CASSLRSEETQYF.

This clonotype was detected only a few times. This chain joins TRBV3-1 and TRBJ1-1, with a possible D match to TRBD1 (5 bases). V was cut by 3 bases and J by 0 bases, with 11 bases left in between. The CDR3 totals 15 residues. Germline loops: CDR1 LGHDT, CDR2 YNNKEL (reference sequence). As DNA, the CDR3 is TGTGCCAGCAGCCATCAGGGTTTTATGAACACTGAAGCTTTCTTT. This translates into CASSHQGFMNTEAFF.

This clonotype was counted many times. The chain couples TRBV7-3 to TRBJ2-7; 9 nucleotides agree with TRBD2. This CDR3 spans 15 amino acids. CDR1 and CDR2 (germline): SGHTA, FQGTGA. V trimming: 2 bases; J trimming: 3 bases; junction bases outside the gene matches: 5. The CDR3 coding sequence is TGTGCCAGCAGCTTAGCGGGAGGGGGTGGCTACGAGCAGTACTTC. This encodes CASSLAGGGGYEQYF.

Many counts were recorded for this clonotype. The chain uses TRBV4-1 and TRBJ1-2; 8 positions agree with TRBD1. J gave up 4 bases and V 1 base, and 5 bases lay outside the gene matches. The V gene's germline CDR1 is MGHRA and CDR2 YSYEKL. The CDR3 loop spans 15 amino acids. The CDR3, as DNA: TGCGCCAGCAGCCAAGGAGACAGGGGTGGCTATGGCTACACCTTC. Its translation: CASSQGDRGGYGYTF.

This clonotype was found a few times. This chain connects TRBV6-2 or TRBV6-3 to TRBJ2-6; D possibly matches TRBD1 or TRBD2 (5 bases each). Germline CDR1 and CDR2: MNHEY and SVGEGT. This CDR3 comprises 16 residues. V was shortened by 6 bases and J by 0 bases, with 12 bases between the two germline ends. CDR3 nucleotide sequence: TGTGCCAGCAGCTCCTGGGGGAGCTCTGGGGCCAACGTCCTGACTTTC. Its translation: CASSSWGSSGANVLTF.

The chain couples TRBV6-6 to TRBJ1-1, with D possibly matching TRBD1 (5 bases). Trimming took off 4 bases at V and 5 bases at J, with 8 bases between the two ends. This CDR3 has 12 amino acids. In germline, CDR1 is MNHNY, CDR2 SVGAGI (reference sequence). The CDR3 loop is CASSWGETEAFF. The CDR3 region has the DNA TGTGCCAGCAGTTGGGGGGAGACTGAAGCTTTCTTT.

The gene calls are TRBV20-1 and TRBJ1-4; TRBD1 matches at 9 bases. This CDR3 has 15 residues. CDR1 and CDR2 from the germline V gene are DFQATT and SNEGSKA (reference sequence). After removal of 5 bases from V and 0 bases from J, the junction contained 4 bases not matched to a gene. The CDR3 DNA is TGCAGTGCTGGACAGGGGACCTCAACTAATGAAAAACTGTTTTTT. This encodes CSAGQGTSTNEKLFF.

This clonotype was detected a few times. The V and J genes are TRBV7-2 and TRBJ2-1; D perhaps matches TRBD2 (6 bases). The length of the CDR3 is 19 residues. Germline values: CDR1 SGHTA, CDR2 FQGNSA. Trimming took 1 base from V and 5 from J, leaving 24 bases between them. The CDR3 DNA sequence: TGTGCCAGCAGCTTAGGCGCCTGGCGGGGACCGACCCTGGACAATGAGCAGTTCTTC. Residues: CASSLGAWRGPTLDNEQFF.

V gene TRBV2 combines with J gene TRBJ1-2, with D perhaps TRBD1 (5 bases). V was pared by 7 bases and J by 7 bases, with 19 bases between. CDR1 and CDR2 (germline): SNHLY, FYNNEI. CDR3 length equals 14 residues. CDR3: CASTKESGGGGYTF. CDR3 bases: TGTGCCAGCACCAAAGAATCCGGGGGTGGTGGCTACACCTTC. Looking up the rest from reference TRBV2 and TRBJ1-2 gives the full variable domain: EPEVTQTPSHQVTQMGQEVILRCVPISNHLYFYWYRQILGQKVEFLVSFYNNEISEKSEIFDDQFSVERPDGSNFTLKIRSTKLEDSAMYFCASTKESGGGGYTFGSGTRLTVV.

Worth noting for this clonotype: One junction end does not reproduce the germline sequence, and a read error may be involved. The chain employs TRBV28 and TRBJ2-3, with a tentative D call TRBD2 (8 bases). Germline loops: CDR1 MDHEN, CDR2 SYDVKM. The length of the CDR3 is 15 residues. CDR3 residues: CASRSAGEGTDTQFF. The CDR3 DNA sequence: TGTGCCAGCAGGTCAGCGGGGGAAGGGACAGATACGCAGTTTTTT.

The table lists this clonotype with many counts. The chain recombines TRBV7-9 with TRBJ2-5; possible D gene TRBD2, 6 bases. Trimming removed 5 bases at V and 4 bases at J, with 11 bases between. From germline, CDR1 is SEHNR and CDR2 FQNEAQ (reference sequence). The CDR3 spans 13 residues. The CDR3 nucleotides are TGTGCCAGCAGCCAGACTAGTGGAGAGACCCAGTACTTC. The encoded protein is CASSQTSGETQYF.

The chain employs TRBV10-3 and TRBJ1-6; 8 nucleotides align to TRBD1. Germline-derived CDR1 and CDR2 are ENHRY and SYGVKD. With 10 bases clipped from V and 5 bases from J, the junction kept 7 bases outside the gene matches. This CDR3 has 14 residues. CDR3 nucleotide sequence: TGTGCCACTTTAGGACAGGGACATAATTCACCCCTCCACTTT. It translates to CATLGQGHNSPLHF.

A few counts support this clonotype. This chain links TRBV6-5 with TRBJ2-2; no firm D call. The CDR3 runs to 15 residues. V was cut by 3 bases and J by 0 bases, with 8 bases left in between. CDR1 and CDR2 from the germline V gene are MNHEY and SVGAGI. The CDR3 bases are TGTGCCAGCAGTTATTCTGGGTCGAACACCGGGGAGCTGTTTTTT. Encoded protein: CASSYSGSNTGELFF.

This clonotype was counted many times. The chain joins TRBV20-1 to TRBJ1-2, with D perhaps matching TRBD1 (5 bases). With 3 bases removed from V and 4 bases from J, the gap between germline ends came to 15 bases. Germline V CDR1 and CDR2: DFQATT, SNEGSKA (reference sequence). CDR3 size: 14 residues. CDR3 nucleotides: TGCAGTGCTAGTGTGGGGGAGAGTGGCTATGGCTACACCTTC. This sequence encodes CSASVGESGYGYTF.

Worth noting for this clonotype: This clone may be a read error of a much larger clone one base away. The CDR3 coding sequence is TGCAGCGTTGAGTTCCGGGGAGGGGATGAAAAACTGTTTTTT. Residues: CSVEFRGGDEKLFF. The gene calls are TRBV29-1 and TRBJ1-4; D may be TRBD1 (5 bases). The CDR3 totals 14 residues. Germline lookup yields CDR1 SQVTM and CDR2 ANQGSEA. V was pared by 3 bases and J by 6 bases, with 14 bases between.

This clonotype was counted many times. The V gene is TRBV4-3, the J gene TRBJ2-3, with D unresolved. In germline, CDR1 is LGHNA, CDR2 YSLEER. V dropped 3 bases and J dropped 8 bases, with 12 bases sitting between them. CDR3 length: 13 residues. CDR3 nucleotide sequence: TGCGCCAGCAGCCAGGACCTAGTCACTACGCAGTATTTT. Translating it yields CASSQDLVTTQYF.

This clonotype has a handful of counts. The gene calls are TRBV9 and TRBJ1-6, with 7 nucleotides matching TRBD1. From germline, CDR1 is SGDLS and CDR2 YYNGEE. The CDR3 consists of 14 residues. J was trimmed by 10 bases and V by 4 bases; bases with no gene match: 8. CDR3 DNA: TGTGCCAGCAGCCCCCGGGACAGTACCTCACCCCTCCACTTT. It codes for CASSPRDSTSPLHF.

In this sample, this clonotype turned up a few times. The CDR3 here is CASSLGTSGGGETQYF. The CDR3 coding sequence is TGTGCCAGCAGCCTCGGGACTAGCGGGGGTGGGGAGACCCAGTACTTC. The rearrangement uses TRBV12-3 or TRBV12-4 and TRBJ2-5; TRBD2 aligns across 14 bases. The V gene end was trimmed by 6 bases and the J gene end by 5 bases; junction bases not matched to a gene: 8. The CDR3 is 16 amino acids.

The chain joins TRBV12-3 or TRBV12-4 to TRBJ1-1; D remains ambiguous. The CDR3 totals 12 residues. V was shortened by 10 bases and J by 1 base, with 10 bases between the two germline ends. CDR3: CATRLGNTEAFF. The CDR3 DNA follows: TGTGCCACACGTCTGGGGAACACTGAAGCTTTCTTT.